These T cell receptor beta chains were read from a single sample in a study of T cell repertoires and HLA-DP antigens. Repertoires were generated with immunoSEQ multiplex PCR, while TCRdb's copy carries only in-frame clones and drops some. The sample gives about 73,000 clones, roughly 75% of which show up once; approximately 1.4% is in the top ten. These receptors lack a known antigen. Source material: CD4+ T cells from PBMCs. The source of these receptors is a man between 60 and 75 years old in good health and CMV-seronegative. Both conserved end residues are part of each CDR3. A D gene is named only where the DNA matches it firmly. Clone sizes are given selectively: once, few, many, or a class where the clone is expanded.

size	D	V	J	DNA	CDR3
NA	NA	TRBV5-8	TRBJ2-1	TGTGCCAGCAGCGAGAGAGGGTACTCCTACAATGAGCAGTTCTTC	CASSERGYSYNEQFF
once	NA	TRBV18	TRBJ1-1	TGTGCCAGCTCACCCCGAGTGAACACTGAAGCTTTCTTT	CASSPRVNTEAFF
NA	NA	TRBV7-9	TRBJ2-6	TGTGCCAGCAGCTACGGCAGGGATAGCTCTGGGGCCAACGTCCTGACTTTC	CASSYGRDSSGANVLTF
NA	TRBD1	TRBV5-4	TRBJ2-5	TGTGCCAGCAGCTGGGGACAGGGAGGTCGGGAGACCCAGTACTTC	CASSWGQGGRETQYF
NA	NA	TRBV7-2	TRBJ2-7	TGTGCCAGCAGCTTAAGCTACCAATCCCACGAGCAGTACTTC	CASSLSYQSHEQYF
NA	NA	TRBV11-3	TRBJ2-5	TGTGCCAGCAGCATCAGGGCCCAAGAGACCCAGTACTTC	CASSIRAQETQYF
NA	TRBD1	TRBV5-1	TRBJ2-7	TGCGCCAGCAGCTTAACCGGGACAGGGAGCTCCTACGAGCAGTACTTC	CASSLTGTGSSYEQYF
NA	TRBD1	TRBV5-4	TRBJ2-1	TGTGCCAGCAGCCACCGGGACAGGGGGCTTGAGCAGTTCTTC	CASSHRDRGLEQFF
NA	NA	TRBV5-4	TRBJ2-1	TGTGCCAGCAGACCAATAGTAGGTCCCTACAATGAGCAGTTCTTC	CASRPIVGPYNEQFF
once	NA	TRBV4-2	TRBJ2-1	TGTGCCAGCAGCCAAGACCTGGGACTCTGGGGTGAGCAGTTCTTC	CASSQDLGLWGEQFF
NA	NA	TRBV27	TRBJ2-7	TGTGCCAGCAGTTTCAAGAGGGAAAGCTCCTACGAGCAGTACTTC	CASSFKRESSYEQYF
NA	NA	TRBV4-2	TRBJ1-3	TGTGCCAACAGCCCGGATATGGCTACTGGAAACACCATATATTTT	CANSPDMATGNTIYF
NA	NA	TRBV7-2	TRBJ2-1	TGTGCCAGCTCTTGGCAGGGATTTGGAAATGAGCAGTTCTTC	CASSWQGFGNEQFF
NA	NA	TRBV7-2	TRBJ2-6	TGTGCCAGCAGCTTAGCGATAGGCGGGTCAGGGGCCAACGTCCTGACTTTC	CASSLAIGGSGANVLTF
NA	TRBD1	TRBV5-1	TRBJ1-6	TGCGCCAGCAGACCTAGACAGGGCAGGGATTCACCCCTCCACTTT	CASRPRQGRDSPLHF
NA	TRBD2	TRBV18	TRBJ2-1	TGTGCCAGCTCACCCGGGACTAGCGGGCTAACCGGTCACAATGAGCAGTTCTTC	CASSPGTSGLTGHNEQFF
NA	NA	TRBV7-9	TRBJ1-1	TGTGCCAGCAGCTTAGCGCAGGGCACTGAAGCTTTCTTT	CASSLAQGTEAFF
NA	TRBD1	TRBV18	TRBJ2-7	TGTGCCAGCTCGCCGCCTACAGGGGGCGCGTACGAGCAGTACTTC	CASSPPTGGAYEQYF
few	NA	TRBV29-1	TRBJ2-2	TGCAGCGCCGAAGTGACGTCCGGGGAGCTGTTTTTT	CSAEVTSGELFF
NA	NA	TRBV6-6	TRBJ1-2	TGTGCCAGCAGTTACTCGTCGCCACAAGGTTCCTATGGCTACACCTTC	CASSYSSPQGSYGYTF
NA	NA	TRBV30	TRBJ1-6	TGTGCCTGGAGTCCAAGTACGTATACGACAGATAATTCACCCCTCCACTTT	CAWSPSTYTTDNSPLHF
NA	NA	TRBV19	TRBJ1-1	TGTGCCAGTAGTACTCTCACAGGACGGGCTTTCTTT	CASSTLTGRAFF
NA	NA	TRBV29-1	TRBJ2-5	TGCAGCGTTGAAGATCTCCAGGGGCCCCAGTACTTC	CSVEDLQGPQYF
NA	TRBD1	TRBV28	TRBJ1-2	TGTGCCAGCAGTTTCCTGACAGGGGGTGGGGGCTACACCTTC	CASSFLTGGGGYTF
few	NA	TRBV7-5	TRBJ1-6	TGTGTCAGAAGCTTCCGACGGACTAATTCACCCCTCCACTTT	CVRSFRRTNSPLHF
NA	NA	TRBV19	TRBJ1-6	TGTGCCAGTAGGGGAGGGGGAACCTATAATTCACCCCTCCACTTT	CASRGGGTYNSPLHF
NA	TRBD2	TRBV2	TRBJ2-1	TGTGCCAGCAGTGCGCCGGGACTAGCCTACAATGAGCAGTTCTTC	CASSAPGLAYNEQFF
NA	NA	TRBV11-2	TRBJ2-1	TGTGCCAGCAGCTCGGACTTTATACGAGGCAATGAGCAGTTCTTC	CASSSDFIRGNEQFF
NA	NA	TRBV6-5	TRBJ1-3	TGTGCCAGCAGTTCCCGCCAGGGGTCTGGAAACACCATATATTTT	CASSSRQGSGNTIYF
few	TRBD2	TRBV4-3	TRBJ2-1	TGCGCCAGCAGCCAAGGGCTAGCGGGAGGGGATGAGCAGTTCTTC	CASSQGLAGGDEQFF